A single T cell receptor beta chain is shown here with its context. No antigen is known for it. This entry comes from a study of cytomegalovirus exposure and HLA in healthy donors. Study outcomes and limitations: Overall, some 160 TCR beta chains were annotated as cytomegalovirus-associated. Earlier analysis yielded a pattern in which most TCR beta V segments were productive about 90% or about 30% of the time. Later, TCR association rates were found to vary by HLA locus, highest for DRB1 and lowest for HLA-C. TCR beta V- and J-gene trimming was later associated with a missense DCLRE1C variant.

Researchers ran the PCR with 60 Vbeta and 13 Jbeta primers. Profiling relied on immunoSEQ multiplex PCR, and the TCRdb table lists in-frame clones only, not all of them. Counted here are about 130,000 clones, over 70% occurring once; the ten biggest clones make up 3.1%. V lost 7 bases and J 0 bases, leaving 12 bases between the germline ends. This CDR3 has 14 amino acids. Germline CDR1 reads MNHEY; CDR2 reads SVGAGI. J is TRBJ1-2 and V is TRBV6-5; TRBD1 might be the D (6 bases). The receptor was isolated from a man aged 25-45 years in good health and CMV-seronegative. Material: PBMCs. The CDR3 loop reads CASTSGGTNYGYTF. The CDR3 DNA sequence: TGTGCCAGCACCTCGGGGGGCACTAACTATGGCTACACCTTC.